The 18 T cell receptor beta chains below come from one sample, sequenced in a study of blood T cells in healthy people across ages. A second PCR of 7 to 11 cycles used a sample-barcoded 5' primer and a J-beta primer mix. TCRdb itself ran the 5' RACE reads through MiXCR, one entry per CDR3 protein. The sample contains about 1,500,000 distinct CDR3 sequences, approximately 40% of which appear only once. What was sequenced was blood. Source of these receptors: a woman younger than 30 in good health.

This chain connects TRBV6-5 to TRBJ2-3; D gene uncertain. The CDR3 consists of 14 residues. Trimming removed 6 bases from V and 2 bases from J, with 12 bases in between. CDR1 and CDR2 from the germline V gene are MNHEY and SVGAGI. The CDR3 spells CASSPPGYTDTQYF. The CDR3 DNA follows: TGTGCCAGCAGCCCCCCGGGCTACACAGATACGCAGTATTTT.

This clonotype was picked up a small number of times. The chain recombines TRBV6-6 with TRBJ2-1; D is uncertain. Trimming removed 6 bases at V and 7 bases at J, with 13 bases between. Germline loops: CDR1 MNHNY, CDR2 SVGAGI (reference sequence). There are 13 residues in the CDR3. The CDR3, as DNA: TGTGCCAGCAGACCACGTACGGGTAATGAGCAGTTCTTC. Translated: CASRPRTGNEQFF.

This chain uses TRBV7-9 with TRBJ2-3; 9 bases are a match to TRBD2. V dropped 4 bases and J dropped 5; count of bases not matched to a gene: 13. This CDR3 has 17 residues. From germline, CDR1 is SEHNR and CDR2 FQNEAQ (reference sequence). The CDR3 DNA is TGTGCCAGCAGCTCCGAGGGTCGGCTAGCGGGACTAGATACGCAGTATTTT. Its translation is CASSSEGRLAGLDTQYF.

The rearrangement uses TRBV7-8 and TRBJ1-5, with a possible D match to TRBD1 (5 bases). The germline V gene has CDR1 SGHVS and CDR2 FQNEAQ. The CDR3 loop spans 16 amino acids. Trimming stripped 1 base from V and 5 bases from J, with 15 bases between. The chain's CDR3 is CASSLERARVDQPQHF. CDR3 in DNA: TGTGCCAGCAGCTTAGAGAGGGCCAGGGTGGATCAGCCCCAGCATTTT.

This clonotype was found a few times. The gene calls are TRBV6-1 and TRBJ2-6; D remains unclear. Trimming pared 7 bases from V and 0 bases from J, leaving 10 bases between. This CDR3 is 15 amino acids long. Germline-derived CDR1 and CDR2 are MNHNS and SASEGT. CDR3 loop: CASKGPLSGANVLTF. For the CDR3, the DNA is TGTGCCAGCAAAGGCCCCCTCTCTGGGGCCAACGTCCTGACTTTC.

This chain's CDR3 is CASSLLGGGPGAFF. CDR3 DNA sequence: TGTGCCAGCAGCTTATTAGGGGGAGGGCCCGGAGCTTTCTTT. The V call is TRBV6-5, the J call TRBJ1-1; a possible D gene is TRBD1 (6 bases). This CDR3 is built from 14 residues. V lost 6 bases to trimming and J lost 10 bases, with 21 bases between them. Germline CDR1 is MNHEY and CDR2 is SVGAGI.

The chain couples TRBV12-3 or TRBV12-4 to TRBJ2-1, with 7 bases that match TRBD2. Germline trimming cut 5 bases from V and 5 bases from J; bases unmatched to any gene: 9. The CDR3 contains 15 residues. The CDR3 loop is CASSPRTSRHNEQFF. The CDR3 bases are TGTGCCAGCAGTCCTCGGACTAGTCGGCACAATGAGCAGTTCTTC.

This chain links TRBV20-1 with TRBJ1-1, with D tentatively TRBD1 (5 bases). The CDR3 length is 11 residues. Germline values: CDR1 DFQATT, CDR2 SNEGSKA (reference sequence). V was shortened by 5 bases and J by 7 bases, with 11 bases between the two germline ends. The CDR3 nucleotides read TGCAGTGCTTACCGGGACGGTGAAGCTTTCTTT. Translated, it gives CSAYRDGEAFF.

This chain joins TRBV11-2 and TRBJ2-1; D might be TRBD2 (6 bases). V was clipped by 2 bases and J by 10 bases, with 15 bases between them. The CDR3 has 14 residues. Germline CDR1 SGHAT, CDR2 FQNNGV. Here the CDR3 reads CASSLRDFGVEQFF. For the CDR3, the DNA is TGTGCCAGCAGCTTAAGGGACTTTGGGGTCGAGCAGTTCTTC. The full variable domain, rest sourced from reference TRBV11-2 and TRBJ2-1, is EAGVAQSPRYKIIEKRQSVAFWCNPISGHATLYWYQQILGQGPKLLIQFQNNGVVDDSQLPKDRFSAERLKGVDSTLKIQPAKLEDSAVYLCASSLRDFGVEQFFGPGTRLTVL.

A few counts support this clonotype. The CDR3 reads CSAPTGTSGAPGYNEQFF. The CDR3 DNA reads TGCAGTGCCCCCACCGGGACTAGCGGCGCCCCAGGGTACAATGAGCAGTTCTTC. The V and J genes are TRBV20-1 and TRBJ2-1; 11 bases align to TRBD2. The germline CDR1 and CDR2 sequences are DFQATT and SNEGSKA (reference sequence). V shed 6 bases and J 4 bases; nucleotides not matched to a gene: 17. The CDR3 runs to 18 residues.

This chain uses TRBV20-1 with TRBJ2-7; no clear D gene. Trimming removed 0 bases at V and 2 bases at J, with 14 bases between. From germline, CDR1 is DFQATT and CDR2 SNEGSKA (reference sequence). The CDR3 spans 15 residues. CDR3: CSAREIGSFPYEQYF. CDR3 DNA: TGCAGTGCTAGAGAGATTGGTAGCTTCCCCTACGAGCAGTACTTC.

With respect to this clonotype: Mismatch with germline at one junction end may stem from a read error. The V and J genes are TRBV15 and TRBJ1-1; tentatively, D is TRBD1 (5 bases). CDR3 length: 18 amino acids. Germline CDR1 reads LNHNV; CDR2 reads YYDKDF (reference sequence). Written as DNA, the CDR3 is TGTGCCGCCAGCAGAGATAAGGCACGGGGCGGTGGTGGGACTGAAGCTTTCTTT. It encodes CAASRDKARGGGGTEAFF.

The chain uses TRBV2 and TRBJ2-2, with D hard to call. This CDR3 contains 16 residues. With 5 bases removed from V and 5 bases from J, the gap between germline ends came to 18 bases. CDR1 SNHLY and CDR2 FYNNEI come from the germline V gene. CDR3 sequence (DNA): TGTGCCAGCAGTCCCCTTGCAGGTCGCGGAACCGGGGAGCTGTTTTTT. Amino acids: CASSPLAGRGTGELFF.

The chain is built from TRBV7-2 and TRBJ2-3; D call uncertain. The CDR3 sequence is 15 residues long. V lost 1 base, J lost 1 base, and 9 bases lay in between. CDR1 and CDR2 (germline): SGHTA, FQGNSA. In DNA, the CDR3 is TGTGCCAGCAGCTTAGGGTGGGGTGGCACAGATACGCAGTATTTT. Translation gives CASSLGWGGTDTQYF.

This clonotype was observed a few times. The gene calls are TRBV29-1 and TRBJ1-2; tentatively, D is TRBD1 (6 bases). CDR3 size: 12 residues. Trimming removed 3 bases at V and 3 bases at J, with 8 bases between. Germline loops: CDR1 SQVTM, CDR2 ANQGSEA. CDR3 in DNA: TGCAGCGTTGAGAAGGGGGACTATGGCTACACCTTC. Residues: CSVEKGDYGYTF.

The rearrangement uses TRBV7-8 and TRBJ2-3; D not certain. This CDR3 is 16 amino acids long. Trimming removed 2 bases from V and 2 bases from J, with 14 bases in between. Looked up from germline, CDR1 is SGHVS and CDR2 is FQNEAQ. Written as DNA, the CDR3 is TGTGCCAGCAGCTTATCGGTCGCCCCTCTCACAGATACGCAGTATTTT. Encoded protein: CASSLSVAPLTDTQYF.

This rearrangement joins TRBV12-3 or TRBV12-4 to TRBJ2-1, with TRBD2 matching 10 bases. CDR3 size: 15 residues. J gave up 9 bases and V 3 bases, and 8 bases lay outside the gene matches. CDR3 in DNA: TGTGCCAGCAGTTTGTTGCTAGCGGGAGCTAGTGAGCAGTTCTTC. Protein: CASSLLLAGASEQFF.

V gene TRBV28 combines with J gene TRBJ1-1; 8 nucleotides align to TRBD1. This CDR3 has 12 residues. The germline V gene has CDR1 MDHEN and CDR2 SYDVKM. J was trimmed by 11 bases and V by 5 bases; bases with no gene match: 7. CDR3 amino acids: CASSPRTGRAFF. The DNA of the CDR3 is TGTGCCAGCAGTCCTCGGACAGGGCGGGCTTTCTTT.